The source of this TCR beta chain is a study of blood T cell repertoires in COVID-19. Overall study context: Researchers got acute and convalescent COVID-19 samples from the United States, Italy and Spain.

Notes on this clone: A read error may account for a junction end that differs from germline.

This study enrolled people aged 18 to 89 from roughly 22 US geographic areas. Clinical histories supplied by participants themselves formed the basis of cohort assignment. As processed by the authors: Reference gene primer amplification gave nucleated cell count estimates. TCRdb's table, derived via immunoSEQ multiplex PCR, lists solely in-frame clones and lacks some. Clone size and V and J calls were adopted from that table, with D and trimming inferred from the DNA. The repertoire holds fewer than 350,000 clones, with around 89% as singletons. Germline values: CDR1 SSHAT, CDR2 FNYEAQ (reference sequence). The length of the CDR3 is 14 residues.

This receptor was identified in a woman aged 18-29 years with acute COVID-19. The sample taken for sequencing was PBMCs or T cells enriched from blood (not recorded which). The chain joins TRBV7-7 to TRBJ2-2; 7 bases agree with TRBD1. The CDR3 protein is CASSLTGRGGELFF. CDR3 DNA: TGTGCTAGCAGCTTGACAGGGCGAGGCGGGGAGCTGTTTTTT.